Below, 27 T cell receptor beta chains from the same sample are listed, as sequenced in a study of T-cell memory formation after mild COVID-19. TCRdb reanalysed the 5' RACE reads using MiXCR and keeps one entry per CDR3 protein. The sample includes tens of thousands of distinct CDR3 sequences, around a quarter of them seen just once. Material: PBMCs or a T cell subset sorted from them (not recorded which). These TCRs come from a man between 18 and 29 years old who had mild COVID-19 (a few samples of this study predate the infection). Cell type and time point are not known.

This chain connects TRBV7-9 to TRBJ1-4; D is unclear. CDR1 is SEHNR, CDR2 FQNEAQ, per germline (reference sequence). V lost 2 bases and J 6 bases, leaving 13 bases between the germline ends. The CDR3 is 15 amino acids. CDR3 residues: CASSLFEGMDEKLFF. CDR3 bases: TGTGCCAGCAGCTTATTCGAGGGAATGGATGAAAAACTGTTTTTT. Based on the CDR3 plus reference TRBV7-9 and TRBJ1-4, the full variable domain is DTGVSQNPRHKITKRGQNVTFRCDPISEHNRLYWYRQTLGQGPEFLTYFQNEAQLEKSRLLSDRFSAERPKGSFSTLEIQRTEQGDSAMYLCASSLFEGMDEKLFFGSGTQLSVL.

This chain connects TRBV6-5 to TRBJ2-5; D not resolved. Germline lookup yields CDR1 MNHEY and CDR2 SVGAGI. This CDR3 is 16 amino acids long. The germline V and J ends were trimmed by 7 bases and 5 bases, with 23 bases remaining between them. In DNA form, the CDR3 reads TGTGCCAGCACCAAAAACCCGGGCCAATCTGGGGAGACCCAGTACTTC. This gives the protein CASTKNPGQSGETQYF.

This clonotype was detected only a few times. The chain is built from TRBV3-1 and TRBJ2-7; no definite D call. Germline CDR1 and CDR2: LGHDT and YNNKEL (reference sequence). The V end was cut by 3 bases, the J end by 3 bases, with 6 bases between. CDR3 length: 12 amino acids. The CDR3 DNA is TGTGCCAGCAGCCAGGGAATCTACGAGCAGTACGTC. Its protein product is CASSQGIYEQYV.

This clonotype was detected a few times. The chain has TRBV4-2 and TRBJ2-7; 7 bases fit TRBD2. V lost 3 bases, J lost 4 bases, and 6 bases stayed unmatched. Germline CDR1 is LGHNA and CDR2 is YNFKEQ. The CDR3 runs 14 residues. CDR3 nucleotides: TGTGCCAGCAGCCAGTACGGGACTACTTACGAGCAGTACTTC. It yields the protein CASSQYGTTYEQYF.

Only a few counts were recorded for this clonotype. The chain carries TRBV27 and TRBJ1-1; D gene unclear. With 1 base removed from V and 0 bases from J, the gap between germline ends came to 12 bases. The CDR3 has 16 amino acids. From germline, CDR1 is MNHEY and CDR2 SMNVEV (reference sequence). CDR3 sequence (DNA): TGTGCCAGCAGTTTATTCCCAGCAGATTTGAACACTGAAGCTTTCTTT. Amino acid sequence: CASSLFPADLNTEAFF.

In this sample, this clonotype turned up a few times. The chain uses TRBV7-9 and TRBJ2-5; D possibly corresponds to TRBD1 (5 bases). Trimming removed 5 bases at V and 2 bases at J, with 9 bases between. The CDR3 loop spans 13 amino acids. Germline-derived CDR1 and CDR2 are SEHNR and FQNEAQ (reference sequence). The CDR3 loop is CASSATVQETQYF. The CDR3 DNA reads TGTGCCAGCAGCGCGACAGTTCAAGAGACCCAGTACTTC.

CDR3 DNA: TGCAGCGTTGCTCCTGACAGGAAGGGCGAGCAGTACTTC. Its protein is CSVAPDRKGEQYF. The V and J genes are TRBV29-1 and TRBJ2-7; possibly TRBD1 for D (6 bases). Germline V gene data show CDR1 as SQVTM and CDR2 as ANQGSEA. The CDR3 is 13 residues long. V was cut by 4 bases and J by 6 bases, with 16 bases left in between.

The rearrangement uses TRBV7-2 and TRBJ2-7; unclear D gene. The V gene's germline CDR1 is SGHTA and CDR2 FQGNSA. The CDR3 is 13 residues long. Trimming pared 8 bases from V and 4 bases from J, leaving 15 bases between. The CDR3 here is CASVPSMGYEQYF. The CDR3 coding sequence is TGTGCCAGCGTCCCTTCCATGGGGTACGAGCAGTACTTC.

The chain is built from TRBV12-3 or TRBV12-4 and TRBJ1-3; D not resolved. The length of the CDR3 is 15 residues. Trimming took off 2 bases at V and 0 bases at J, with 8 bases between the two ends. The CDR3 sequence is CASSLWAGSGNTIYF. CDR3 coding DNA: TGTGCCAGCAGTTTATGGGCGGGCTCTGGAAACACCATATATTTT.

This chain joins TRBV5-1 and TRBJ1-2, with D unclear. V was shortened by 3 bases and J by 4 bases, with 16 bases between the two germline ends. This CDR3 comprises 15 residues. CDR1 and CDR2 from the germline V gene are SGHRS and YFSETQ. The CDR3 sequence is CASSSQNRGFYGYTF. The CDR3, as DNA: TGCGCCAGCAGCTCACAGAACCGGGGTTTCTATGGCTACACCTTC.

V is TRBV7-9 and J is TRBJ2-7, with TRBD1 matching over 7 bases. V lost 6 bases to trimming and J lost 2 bases; unmatched junction nucleotides: 10. This CDR3 region has 15 residues. The germline gives CDR1 SEHNR, CDR2 FQNEAQ (reference sequence). The chain's CDR3 is CASSKTGVKAYEQYF. For the CDR3, the DNA is TGTGCCAGCAGTAAAACAGGGGTTAAGGCCTACGAGCAGTACTTC.

This clonotype was picked up a small number of times. V is TRBV12-3 or TRBV12-4 and J is TRBJ2-2; possibly TRBD1 or TRBD2 for D (5 bases each). V lost 7 bases and J lost 6, with 12 bases in between. CDR3 length: 13 amino acids. The CDR3 DNA follows: TGTGCCAGCACCATCCGAGGGGCCGGGGAGCTGTTTTTT. This sequence encodes CASTIRGAGELFF.

The V and J genes are TRBV7-6 and TRBJ2-2, with 7 bases lining up with TRBD2. The CDR3 covers 15 residues. The germline CDR1 and CDR2 sequences are SGHVS and FNYEAQ. The V segment lost 7 bases and the J segment 5 bases; nucleotides outside the gene matches: 10. The CDR3 nucleotides are TGTGCCAGCAAAGAATGGGCCGGGGGGACCGGGGAGCTGTTTTTT. It translates to CASKEWAGGTGELFF.

V is TRBV4-1 and J is TRBJ1-5, with 7 bases identical to TRBD1. This CDR3 spans 15 amino acids. The V segment lost 3 bases and the J segment 11 bases; nucleotides outside the gene matches: 13. Germline assignment: CDR1 MGHRA and CDR2 YSYEKL. This CDR3 is CASSQGDSDLQAQHF. DNA for the CDR3: TGCGCCAGCAGCCAGGGGGACAGCGACCTTCAAGCCCAGCATTTT.

The chain employs TRBV29-1 and TRBJ2-2; possible D gene TRBD1, 5 bases. This CDR3 region has 13 residues. V lost 0 bases and J 7 bases, leaving 9 bases between the germline ends. Per the germline V gene, CDR1 is SQVTM and CDR2 is ANQGSEA. The CDR3 region is CSVEEGASGELFF. The DNA for the CDR3 is TGCAGCGTTGAAGAAGGGGCGAGCGGGGAGCTGTTTTTT.

V is TRBV9 and J is TRBJ2-3; 12 bases agree with TRBD2. Germline V gene lookup returns CDR1 SGDLS and CDR2 YYNGEE. This CDR3 is 17 amino acids long. V shed 3 bases and J 2 bases; nucleotides not matched to a gene: 7. The CDR3 is CASSEPLAGGPTDTQYF. The CDR3 coding sequence is TGTGCCAGCAGCGAGCCGCTAGCGGGGGGGCCCACAGATACGCAGTATTTT.

The chain recombines TRBV18 with TRBJ1-3; D remains unclear. CDR1 and CDR2 (germline): KGHSH, LQKENI. V gave up 0 bases and J gave up 7 bases, with 7 bases separating them. The CDR3 spans 13 residues. The CDR3 region is CASSPPPGNTIYF. CDR3 DNA: TGTGCCAGCTCACCACCGCCCGGGAACACCATATATTTT.

This clonotype occurred a few times. This chain uses TRBV6-6 with TRBJ1-5; perhaps TRBD1 as D (5 bases). Germline loops: CDR1 MNHNY, CDR2 SVGAGI (reference sequence). The CDR3 runs to 14 residues. V was shortened by 4 bases and J by 4 bases, with 11 bases between the two germline ends. This chain's CDR3 is CASSWGFRNQPQHF. The CDR3 bases are TGTGCCAGCAGTTGGGGGTTTAGAAATCAGCCCCAGCATTTT.

This clonotype came up a few times. The J gene is TRBJ2-2, the V gene TRBV29-1; TRBD1 agrees at 7 bases. The ends lost 7 bases at V and 7 bases at J; junction bases unmatched: 9. From germline, CDR1 is SQVTM and CDR2 ANQGSEA. The CDR3 length is 13 residues. The CDR3 loop reads CSAGQEQYGELFF. CDR3 nucleotide sequence: TGCAGCGCTGGACAGGAGCAATACGGGGAGCTGTTTTTT.

This clonotype showed up just a few times. The chain uses TRBV5-6 and TRBJ2-7; no definite D call. Trimming pared 2 bases from V and 6 bases from J, leaving 6 bases between. Germline loops: CDR1 SGHDT, CDR2 YYEEEE. The CDR3 sequence is 11 residues long. CDR3 sequence reads: CASSFGLEQYF. The CDR3 DNA reads TGTGCCAGCAGCTTTGGTCTCGAGCAGTACTTC. Drawing the rest from reference TRBV5-6 and TRBJ2-7, the complete variable domain is DAGVTQSPTHLIKTRGQQVTLRCSPKSGHDTVSWYQQALGQGPQFIFQYYEEEERQRGNFPDRFSGHQFPNYSSELNVNALLLGDSALYLCASSFGLEQYFGPGTRLTVT.

The chain recombines TRBV7-3 with TRBJ2-1; 9 bases fit TRBD2. This CDR3 comprises 16 residues. V lost 5 bases, J lost 5 bases, and 10 bases stayed unmatched. CDR1 is SGHTA and CDR2 is FQGTGA in the germline V gene. CDR3 in amino acids: CASSPEGGGANNEQFF. Written as DNA, the CDR3 is TGTGCCAGCAGCCCGGAGGGCGGGGGGGCGAACAATGAGCAGTTCTTC. Complete variable domain (other parts from reference TRBV7-3 and TRBJ2-1): GAGVSQTPSNKVTEKGKYVELRCDPISGHTALYWYRQSLGQGPEFLIYFQGTGAADDSGLPNDRFFAVRPEGSVSTLKIQRTERGDSAVYLCASSPEGGGANNEQFFGPGTRLTVL.

CDR3: CATSRDLETGGFPQHF. CDR3 bases: TGTGCCACCAGCAGAGATTTGGAGACAGGGGGCTTTCCCCAGCATTTT. The J gene is TRBJ1-5, the V gene TRBV15; 10 nucleotides line up with TRBD1. CDR3 size: 16 residues. CDR1 LNHNV and CDR2 YYDKDF come from the germline V gene (reference sequence). With V trimmed by 0 bases and J by 10 bases, 9 bases remained unmatched.

The chain recombines TRBV4-3 with TRBJ1-1; D unclear. Germline V gene data show CDR1 as LGHNA and CDR2 as YSLEER. Trimming pared 0 bases from V and 6 bases from J, leaving 11 bases between. This CDR3 comprises 14 residues. Written as DNA, the CDR3 is TGCGCCAGCAGCCAAGACCGACCTCGGGCTGAAGCTTTCTTT. Protein product: CASSQDRPRAEAFF.

This clonotype was seen only a few times. This chain links TRBV29-1 with TRBJ1-2, with no clear D. The germline V and J ends were trimmed by 6 bases and 4 bases, with 15 bases remaining between them. CDR1 SQVTM and CDR2 ANQGSEA come from the germline V gene. The CDR3 has 13 amino acids. The CDR3: CSVGPGPFYGYTF. CDR3 DNA: TGCAGCGTGGGCCCAGGACCGTTCTATGGCTACACCTTC.

This clonotype was observed a few times. This sequence joins TRBV5-1 and TRBJ1-2; 7 positions agree with TRBD1. J gave up 2 bases and V 0 bases, and 4 bases lay outside the gene matches. There are 15 residues in the CDR3. Germline V gene sequence: CDR1 SGHRS, CDR2 YFSETQ. This CDR3 reads CASSLVGQENYGYTF. CDR3 nucleotide sequence: TGCGCCAGCAGCTTGGTTGGACAGGAAAACTATGGCTACACCTTC.

The table lists this clonotype with many counts. The genes are TRBV9 and TRBJ2-2; the D is unclear. Per the germline V gene, CDR1 is SGDLS and CDR2 is YYNGEE. V lost 7 bases to trimming and J lost 4 bases, with 20 bases between them. CDR3 length: 16 residues. CDR3 DNA sequence: TGTGCCAGCTCCGCGCGAAGGGTAAAGAGCACCGGGGAGCTGTTTTTT. Translation: CASSARRVKSTGELFF.

This clonotype was picked up a small number of times. The V gene is TRBV7-9, the J gene TRBJ1-6; D not resolved. V was trimmed by 7 bases and J by 7 bases, leaving 14 bases between them. CDR1 is SEHNR, CDR2 FQNEAQ, per germline (reference sequence). The length of the CDR3 is 14 residues. This chain's CDR3 is CASTQDGGNSPLHF. CDR3 nucleotide sequence: TGTGCCAGCACCCAAGACGGCGGGAATTCACCCCTCCACTTT.